The present T cell receptor beta chain was sequenced within a study of T cells in Graves' hyperthyroidism and ophthalmopathy. This CDR3 is built from 14 residues. V gave up 6 bases and J gave up 4 bases, with 15 bases separating them. CDR1 MNHEY and CDR2 SMNVEV come from the germline V gene (reference sequence). RNA transcripts served as the template for amplifying TCR beta CDR3 regions. The HTBI primer set served for first-round RT-PCR of the TCR CDR3. TCRdb reprocessed the multiplex PCR reads via MiXCR and lists one record per CDR3 protein. Among approximately 600,000 distinct CDR3 sequences, about a sixth were seen once, and the ten largest hold around 4%. Patients aged 18 to 65 had newly diagnosed hyperthyroidism that had lasted under 2 months.

The chain combines TRBV27 with TRBJ1-2, with TRBD1 as a possible D gene (6 bases). The sequence was collected from a woman in her twenties or thirties with Graves' hyperthyroidism. Sequencing was carried out using blood. CDR3 DNA: TGTGCCAGCAGACCAGAGGGGGGTACCTATGGCTACACCTTC. Translation gives CASRPEGGTYGYTF.